A selection of T cell receptor beta chains follows, all from one sample in a study of shared clonotypes between healthy human individuals. Only in-frame clones appear in the TCRdb table, and some are missing; sequencing was by immunoSEQ multiplex PCR. Found here are 75,000 to 100,000 clones, roughly 45% of them singletons; the top ten hold around 15%. The sample comprised PBMCs. These receptor sequences come from a woman aged 40 to 50 in good health. Some clones in this sample may be carry-over from other donors' samples. The CDR3 runs from the conserved cysteine through the conserved F or W. Fields, in order: V gene, CDR3 length, J gene, CDR3 protein.

V: TRBV5-1
length: 13
J: TRBJ1-4
CDR3: CASRSRRDEKLFF

V: TRBV29-1
length: 13
J: TRBJ2-2
CDR3: CSVEATEGGELFF

V: TRBV19
length: 12
J: TRBJ2-1
CDR3: CASSPTGDKEFF

V: TRBV18
length: 14
J: TRBJ2-5
CDR3: CASSPGTAQETQYF

V: TRBV2
length: 13
J: TRBJ2-7
CDR3: CASSDMWGYEQYF

V: TRBV2
length: 14
J: TRBJ1-5
CDR3: CASSEQVLNQPQHF

V: TRBV7-2
length: 13
J: TRBJ1-4
CDR3: CANSLGPNEKLFF

V: TRBV5-1
length: 14
J: TRBJ1-1
CDR3: CASSLGSVNTEAFF

V: TRBV27
length: 15
J: TRBJ2-7
CDR3: CASSLRLGVTYEQYF

V: TRBV5-1
length: 15
J: TRBJ2-1
CDR3: CASSPGQVSYNEQFF

V: TRBV11-2
length: 15
J: TRBJ1-2
CDR3: CASSPTIGQSYGYTF

V: TRBV5-4
length: 14
J: TRBJ1-4
CDR3: CASRNRATNEKLFF

V: TRBV30
length: 14
J: TRBJ2-2
CDR3: CAWSAGQGTGELFF

V: TRBV5-1
length: 14
J: NA
CDR3: CASSLIPGQGEQYF

V: TRBV11-2
length: 13
J: TRBJ2-5
CDR3: CASSDHPEETQYF

V: TRBV30
length: 14
J: TRBJ1-5
CDR3: CAWSAGTGNQPQHF

V: TRBV28
length: 15
J: TRBJ1-5
CDR3: CAGRKASGGNQPQHF

V: TRBV30
length: 15
J: TRBJ2-1
CDR3: CAWSVRGQVPGEQFF

V: TRBV5-1
length: 13
J: TRBJ2-1
CDR3: CASSSSRGGEQFF

V: TRBV9
length: 14
J: TRBJ2-5
CDR3: CASSPATPQETQYF

V: TRBV5-5
length: 15
J: TRBJ1-6
CDR3: CASSLRARGDSPLHF

V: TRBV4-2
length: 17
J: TRBJ1-5
CDR3: CASSQDLFRVNNQPQHF

V: TRBV29-1
length: 14
J: TRBJ2-1
CDR3: CSGSAGRVHNEQFF

V: TRBV2
length: 14
J: TRBJ2-7
CDR3: CADGGQGPNYEQYF

V: TRBV5-8
length: 13
J: NA
CDR3: CASSWTGGYEQYF

V: TRBV29-1
length: 13
J: TRBJ1-1
CDR3: CSASRGGDTEAFF

V: TRBV6-6
length: 16
J: TRBJ2-5
CDR3: CASSYPGRGPPGTQYF

V: TRBV18
length: 14
J: TRBJ2-3
CDR3: CASSPPLGGDTQYF

V: TRBV7-2
length: 16
J: TRBJ2-7
CDR3: CASSIRTSGATYEQYF

V: TRBV28
length: 13
J: TRBJ2-7
CDR3: CATTYRGLAEQYF

V: TRBV30
length: 16
J: TRBJ1-5
CDR3: CAWSSRGRSSNQPQHF

V: TRBV5-6
length: 14
J: TRBJ2-3
CDR3: CASSLDPSTDTQYF

V: TRBV25-1
length: 15
J: TRBJ1-5
CDR3: CASSLGGQGYQPQHF

V: TRBV15
length: 14
J: TRBJ1-2
CDR3: CATSRDTTRYGYTF

V: TRBV5-4
length: 13
J: TRBJ2-1
CDR3: CASSGWTLNEQFF

V: TRBV18
length: 13
J: TRBJ2-5
CDR3: CASSPDRTETQYF

V: TRBV27
length: 13
J: TRBJ2-7
CDR3: CASRGRTGHEQYF

V: TRBV27
length: 16
J: TRBJ2-5
CDR3: CASRPPRGLAGETQYF

V: TRBV30
length: 14
J: TRBJ2-1
CDR3: CAWATTSGRGEQFF

V: TRBV7-3
length: 13
J: TRBJ2-1
CDR3: CASSLGQGNEQFF

V: TRBV28
length: 14
J: TRBJ2-7
CDR3: CASRTSGGSYEQYF